What follows are 27 T cell receptor beta chains derived from one specimen sequenced in a study of post-analysis software for immune sequencing data. Presence of unique molecular identifiers characterized the TCR beta cDNA libraries. TCRdb reanalysed the PCR reads using MiXCR and keeps one entry per CDR3 protein. Found here are some 450,000 distinct CDR3 sequences, 40% to 55% of them singletons; the top ten hold around 10%. Study findings and constraints: Five or six TRBV segments were more frequent in patients than controls; TRBV5-6, TRBV5-1 and TRBV20-1 belonged to this group.

These receptors' antigens are unknown. The sample was blood. These receptors were taken from a girl between 10 and 17 years old with multiple sclerosis.

This clonotype was counted a few times. The chain links TRBV20-1 to TRBJ2-6, with 7 bases that match TRBD2. V dropped 4 bases and J dropped 3; count of bases not matched to a gene: 9. This CDR3 has 16 amino acids. Germline assignment: CDR1 DFQATT and CDR2 SNEGSKA (reference sequence). The CDR3 region is CSANLGRELGANVLTF. CDR3 nucleotide sequence: TGCAGTGCTAACCTAGGGCGGGAGCTTGGGGCCAACGTCCTGACTTTC.

The chain combines TRBV28 with TRBJ2-1; TRBD2 matches at 7 bases. V dropped 5 bases and J dropped 5; count of bases not matched to a gene: 9. CDR1 MDHEN and CDR2 SYDVKM come from the germline V gene. The CDR3 runs 15 residues. CDR3 bases: TGTGCCAGCAGTACCTCCGGGACTATCCACAATGAGCAGTTCTTC. Encoded protein: CASSTSGTIHNEQFF.

The genes are TRBV20-1 and TRBJ1-2; tentatively, D is TRBD1 (5 bases). The CDR3 loop spans 13 amino acids. The germline V gene encodes CDR1 DFQATT and CDR2 SNEGSKA (reference sequence). V shed 2 bases and J shed 5 bases, with 12 bases lying between them. The CDR3: CSARLRDVYGYTF. In DNA, the CDR3 is TGCAGTGCTAGACTGAGGGACGTATATGGCTACACCTTC.

The V call is TRBV7-6, the J call TRBJ2-1, with 11 bases fitting TRBD1. From germline, CDR1 is SGHVS and CDR2 FNYEAQ. The V gene end was trimmed by 6 bases and the J gene end by 5 bases; junction bases not matched to a gene: 9. CDR3 length: 16 amino acids. CDR3 residues: CASSQLDRGQNNEQFF. CDR3 sequence (DNA): TGTGCCAGCAGTCAATTGGACAGGGGGCAAAACAATGAGCAGTTCTTC.

The J gene is TRBJ1-6, the V gene TRBV10-3; 8 positions match TRBD1. CDR1 and CDR2 from the germline V gene are ENHRY and SYGVKD. V lost 3 bases and J lost 7; bases outside the gene matches: 5. This CDR3 region has 15 residues. Here the CDR3 DNA reads TGTGCCATCAGTGATGGACAGGGAAGCAATTCACCCCTCCACTTT. Protein: CAISDGQGSNSPLHF.

This rearrangement joins TRBV28 to TRBJ2-3; D gene uncertain. This CDR3 spans 14 amino acids. Trimming cost V 2 bases and J 4 bases, with 10 bases left between them. Germline V lookup: CDR1 MDHEN, CDR2 SYDVKM. As DNA, the CDR3 is TGTGCCAGCAGTTTAAAGTGGGTTTCAGATACGCAGTATTTT. Protein sequence: CASSLKWVSDTQYF.

This clonotype was seen a few times. This chain connects TRBV6-1 to TRBJ2-1; TRBD2 aligns across 7 bases. The CDR3 loop spans 15 amino acids. V lost 0 bases to trimming and J lost 8 bases; unmatched junction nucleotides: 7. Germline CDR1 MNHNS, CDR2 SASEGT. CDR3 sequence (DNA): TGTGCCAGCAGTGAAGCTAGCGGGTGGGAACATGAGCAGTTCTTC. Amino acids: CASSEASGWEHEQFF.

The chain has TRBV28 and TRBJ1-5; D is possibly TRBD1 (6 bases). This CDR3 spans 15 amino acids. V lost 4 bases to trimming and J lost 7 bases, with 17 bases between them. Germline V gene data show CDR1 as MDHEN and CDR2 as SYDVKM. CDR3 loop: CASSSSGGARQPQHF. DNA for the CDR3: TGTGCCAGCAGTTCGTCCGGGGGGGCGAGACAGCCCCAGCATTTT.

The V and J genes are TRBV10-3 and TRBJ1-1, with a possible D match to TRBD1 (5 bases). Deletions cut 6 bases from V and 3 bases from J, with 17 bases between. This CDR3 spans 15 amino acids. The germline CDR1 and CDR2 sequences are ENHRY and SYGVKD. The CDR3 spells CAISQDEGSYTEAFF. Written as DNA, the CDR3 is TGTGCCATCAGCCAAGACGAGGGGTCTTACACTGAAGCTTTCTTT.

The rearrangement joins TRBV7-9 to TRBJ2-7; perhaps TRBD1 as D (5 bases). Germline loops: CDR1 SEHNR, CDR2 FQNEAQ (reference sequence). V was clipped by 8 bases and J by 3 bases, with 11 bases between them. CDR3 length: 12 residues. The CDR3, as DNA: TGTGCCAGCCAGACAGATTTCTACGAGCAGTACTTC. Its translation is CASQTDFYEQYF. Filled out from reference TRBV7-9 and TRBJ2-7, the complete variable domain reads DTGVSQNPRHKITKRGQNVTFRCDPISEHNRLYWYRQTLGQGPEFLTYFQNEAQLEKSRLLSDRFSAERPKGSFSTLEIQRTEQGDSAMYLCASQTDFYEQYFGPGTRLTVT.

The J gene is TRBJ2-1, the V gene TRBV9; 9 bases line up with TRBD2. The length of the CDR3 is 16 residues. The germline V gene encodes CDR1 SGDLS and CDR2 YYNGEE. With 0 bases clipped from V and 0 bases from J, the junction kept 1 base outside the gene matches. DNA of the CDR3: TGTGCCAGCAGCGTAGAACTAGCGGGCTCCTACAATGAGCAGTTCTTC. Translated: CASSVELAGSYNEQFF.

The chain couples TRBV12-3 or TRBV12-4 to TRBJ2-5; 13 nucleotides agree with TRBD2. J was trimmed by 5 bases and V by 5 bases; bases with no gene match: 2. The CDR3 contains 14 residues. The CDR3 here is CASSGTSGMETQYF. CDR3 DNA: TGTGCCAGCAGTGGGACTAGCGGGATGGAGACCCAGTACTTC.

The V gene is TRBV6-6, the J gene TRBJ2-3, with TRBD1 matching 8 bases. Germline assignment: CDR1 MNHNY and CDR2 SVGAGI (reference sequence). Losses at the gene ends were 4 bases for V and 0 bases for J; bases not matched to a gene: 6. The CDR3 runs 16 residues. CDR3 in amino acids: CASSSLGTGSTDTQYF. The CDR3 bases are TGTGCCAGCAGTTCCCTCGGGACAGGTAGCACAGATACGCAGTATTTT.

The chain has TRBV4-3 and TRBJ2-4, with D possibly called TRBD1 or TRBD2 (6 bases each). V lost 1 base and J lost 5, with 12 bases in between. Germline CDR1 and CDR2: LGHNA and YSLEER. The CDR3 is 15 residues long. CDR3 protein: CASSQGRGGQNIQYF. Written as DNA, the CDR3 is TGCGCCAGCAGCCAAGGCCGAGGGGGGCAAAACATTCAGTACTTC.

V is TRBV4-1 and J is TRBJ2-5; no definite D call. Germline CDR1 reads MGHRA; CDR2 reads YSYEKL. V lost 6 bases and J lost 0, with 5 bases in between. The CDR3 is made up of 12 amino acids. For the CDR3, the DNA is TGCGCCAGCAGTCCGGACCAAGAGACCCAGTACTTC. Amino acid sequence: CASSPDQETQYF.

The V gene is TRBV20-1, the J gene TRBJ2-5; unclear D gene. Trimming pared 5 bases from V and 4 bases from J, leaving 11 bases between. CDR1 is DFQATT and CDR2 is SNEGSKA in the germline V gene (reference sequence). The CDR3 contains 12 residues. The chain's CDR3 is CSAGRTGETQYF. CDR3 DNA sequence: TGCAGTGCTGGACGGACGGGAGAGACCCAGTACTTC.

This clonotype was recorded only once. This CDR3 is CSADRLSSSYNEQFF. The DNA for the CDR3 is TGCAGTGCTGATCGGCTCTCAAGCTCCTACAATGAGCAGTTCTTC. This chain links TRBV20-1 with TRBJ2-1; D is unresolved. CDR3 size: 15 residues. The germline V gene encodes CDR1 DFQATT and CDR2 SNEGSKA (reference sequence). V lost 5 bases to trimming and J lost 0 bases, with 14 bases between them.

This clonotype was observed a single time. The V call is TRBV6-5, the J call TRBJ2-1; 8 bases agree with TRBD2. CDR1 is MNHEY, CDR2 SVGAGI, per germline. The CDR3 spans 17 residues. The junction had 10 bases not matched to a gene; V was cut back by 3 bases and J by 3 bases. The CDR3 sequence is CASSYTSGFYSYNEQFF. CDR3 sequence (DNA): TGTGCCAGCAGTTATACTAGCGGATTCTACAGCTACAATGAGCAGTTCTTC.

The chain employs TRBV7-2 and TRBJ2-5; D is uncertain. Germline V gives CDR1 SGHTA, CDR2 FQGNSA. V was shortened by 5 bases and J by 1 base, with 14 bases between the two germline ends. CDR3 length equals 15 residues. The CDR3 here is CASSNTQELQETQYF. The CDR3 region has the DNA TGTGCCAGCAGCAACACGCAGGAACTCCAAGAGACCCAGTACTTC.

The sample holds a few counts of this clonotype. The chain is built from TRBV5-5 and TRBJ2-1; D may be TRBD1 (6 bases). CDR1 is SGHKS and CDR2 is YYEKEE in the germline V gene (reference sequence). The V and J ends lost 3 bases and 2 bases respectively, with 15 bases between them. The CDR3 has 16 residues. The CDR3 loop is CASSSPPRDTYNEQFF. DNA of the CDR3: TGTGCCAGCAGCTCCCCCCCCAGGGACACCTACAATGAGCAGTTCTTC.

This rearrangement joins TRBV15 to TRBJ2-3; 7 bases match TRBD2. The CDR3 has 15 amino acids. CDR1 LNHNV and CDR2 YYDKDF come from the germline V gene (reference sequence). V was pared by 3 bases and J by 1 base, with 4 bases of the junction left unmatched. The CDR3 DNA is TGTGCCACCAGCAGCCGGGACTACCGCACAGATACGCAGTATTTT. Amino acids: CATSSRDYRTDTQYF.

The V and J genes are TRBV29-1 and TRBJ2-1; no reliable D call. CDR1 and CDR2 from the germline V gene are SQVTM and ANQGSEA. CDR3 length equals 12 residues. The V end lost 6 bases, the J end lost 3 bases, and 9 bases lay between the germline ends. CDR3 bases: TGCAGCGTGGAGCTTTACTACAATGAGCAGTTCTTC. Translation gives CSVELYYNEQFF.

The genes are TRBV20-1 and TRBJ2-1; the match to TRBD2 covers 8 bases. This CDR3 region has 14 residues. V dropped 5 bases and J dropped 5; count of bases not matched to a gene: 8. Germline-derived CDR1 and CDR2 are DFQATT and SNEGSKA (reference sequence). Here the CDR3 DNA reads TGCAGTGCTCACAGCGGGAGAGGAGACAATGAGCAGTTCTTC. Its translation is CSAHSGRGDNEQFF.

This clonotype has only a few counts. The J gene is TRBJ2-1, the V gene TRBV25-1; D remains unclear. Germline V lookup: CDR1 MGHDK, CDR2 SYGVNS. Trimming stripped 3 bases from V and 11 bases from J, with 5 bases between. There are 10 residues in the CDR3. For the CDR3, the DNA is TGTGCCAGCAGTGAGGTGAAGCAGTTCTTC. It translates to CASSEVKQFF.

The chain combines TRBV7-9 with TRBJ2-7; D is undetermined. The CDR3 has 15 amino acids. Trimming pared 5 bases from V and 0 bases from J, leaving 14 bases between. Germline-derived CDR1 and CDR2 are SEHNR and FQNEAQ (reference sequence). The CDR3 region is CASSPQGSSSYEQYF. The CDR3, as DNA: TGTGCCAGCAGCCCCCAAGGTTCCTCCTCCTACGAGCAGTACTTC.

In its sample, this clonotype was seen once. The chain has TRBV20-1 and TRBJ1-5; no clear D. The germline V gene encodes CDR1 DFQATT and CDR2 SNEGSKA (reference sequence). V dropped 3 bases and J dropped 4 bases, with 13 bases sitting between them. CDR3 size: 14 residues. CDR3 in amino acids: CSASKGVRNQPQHF. The CDR3 coding sequence is TGCAGTGCTAGCAAAGGAGTAAGAAATCAGCCCCAGCATTTT.

About this clonotype: At one end the junction does not follow the germline gene, possibly because of a read error. The rearrangement links TRBV7-6 to TRBJ2-1; D unresolved. The CDR3 extends over 13 amino acids. The V gene's germline CDR1 is SGHVS and CDR2 FNYEAQ. The CDR3: CVSSLSDQPEQFF. CDR3 sequence (DNA): TGTGTCAGCAGCTTATCCGACCAGCCTGAGCAGTTCTTC.